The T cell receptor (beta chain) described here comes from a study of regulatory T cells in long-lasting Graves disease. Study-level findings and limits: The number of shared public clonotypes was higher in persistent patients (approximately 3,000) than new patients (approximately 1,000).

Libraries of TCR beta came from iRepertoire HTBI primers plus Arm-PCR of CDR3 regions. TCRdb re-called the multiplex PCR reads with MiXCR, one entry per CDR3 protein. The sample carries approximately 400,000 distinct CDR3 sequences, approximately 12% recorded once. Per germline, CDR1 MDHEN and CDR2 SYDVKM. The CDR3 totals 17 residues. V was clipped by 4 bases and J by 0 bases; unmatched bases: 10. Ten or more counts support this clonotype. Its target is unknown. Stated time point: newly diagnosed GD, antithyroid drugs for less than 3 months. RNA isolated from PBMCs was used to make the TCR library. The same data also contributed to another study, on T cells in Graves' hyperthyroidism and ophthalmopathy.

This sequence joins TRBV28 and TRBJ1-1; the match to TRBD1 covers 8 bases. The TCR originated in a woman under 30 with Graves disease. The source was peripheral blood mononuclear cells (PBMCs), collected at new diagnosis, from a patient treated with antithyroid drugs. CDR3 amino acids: CASSSSPGTGVNTEAFF. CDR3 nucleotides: TGTGCCAGCAGTTCCAGTCCCGGGACAGGTGTGAACACTGAAGCTTTCTTT.